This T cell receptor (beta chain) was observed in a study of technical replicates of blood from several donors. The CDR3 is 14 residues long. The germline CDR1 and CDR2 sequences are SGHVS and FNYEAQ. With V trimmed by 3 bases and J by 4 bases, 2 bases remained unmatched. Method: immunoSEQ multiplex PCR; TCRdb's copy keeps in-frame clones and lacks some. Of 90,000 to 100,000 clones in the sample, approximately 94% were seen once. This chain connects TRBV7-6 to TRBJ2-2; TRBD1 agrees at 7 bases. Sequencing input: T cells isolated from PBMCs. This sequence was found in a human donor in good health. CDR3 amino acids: CASSFRQGTGELFF. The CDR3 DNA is TGTGCCAGCAGCTTTAGACAGGGCACCGGGGAGCTGTTTTTT. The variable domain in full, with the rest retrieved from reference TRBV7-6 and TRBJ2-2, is GAGVSQSPRYKVTKRGQDVALRCDPISGHVSLYWYRQALGQGPEFLTYFNYEAQQDKSGLPNDRFSAERPEGSISTLTIQRTEQRDSAMYRCASSFRQGTGELFFGEGSRLTVL.